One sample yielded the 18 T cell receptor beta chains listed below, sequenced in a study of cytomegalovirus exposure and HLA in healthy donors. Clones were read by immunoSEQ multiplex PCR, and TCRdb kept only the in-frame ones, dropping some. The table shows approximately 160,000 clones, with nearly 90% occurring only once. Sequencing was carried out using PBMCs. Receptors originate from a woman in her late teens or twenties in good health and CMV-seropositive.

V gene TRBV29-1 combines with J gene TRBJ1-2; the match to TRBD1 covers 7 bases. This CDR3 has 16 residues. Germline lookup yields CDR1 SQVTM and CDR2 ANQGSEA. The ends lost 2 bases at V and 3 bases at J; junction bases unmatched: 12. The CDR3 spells CSVENWDSVSDYGYTF. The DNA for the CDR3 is TGCAGCGTTGAAAATTGGGACAGTGTGTCGGACTATGGCTACACCTTC.

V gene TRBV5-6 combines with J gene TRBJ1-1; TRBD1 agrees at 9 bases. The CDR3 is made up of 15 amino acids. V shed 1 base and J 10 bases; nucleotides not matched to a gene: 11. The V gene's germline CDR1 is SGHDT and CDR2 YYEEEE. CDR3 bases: TGTGCCAGCAGCTTGACGGGACAGGGTAAGGTATCAGCTTTCTTT. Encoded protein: CASSLTGQGKVSAFF.

CDR3 sequence: CASSYSGAAPKQFF. The CDR3 DNA sequence: TGTGCCAGCAGTTACTCGGGCGCTGCACCCAAGCAGTTCTTC. The V gene is TRBV6-5, the J gene TRBJ2-1; D is unclear. V lost 0 bases and J 11 bases, leaving 14 bases between the germline ends. Germline V CDR1 and CDR2: MNHEY, SVGAGI. CDR3 length: 14 amino acids.

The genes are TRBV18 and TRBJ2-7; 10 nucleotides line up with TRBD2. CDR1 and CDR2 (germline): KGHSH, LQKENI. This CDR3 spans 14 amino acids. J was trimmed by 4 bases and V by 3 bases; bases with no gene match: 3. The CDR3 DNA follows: TGTGCCAGCTCACCGAGACTAGCGGGTTACGAGCAGTACTTC. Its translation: CASSPRLAGYEQYF. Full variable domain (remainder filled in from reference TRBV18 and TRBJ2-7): NAGVMQNPRHLVRRRGQEARLRCSPMKGHSHVYWYRQLPEEGLKFMVYLQKENIIDESGMPKERFSAEFPKEGPSILRIQQVVRGDSAAYFCASSPRLAGYEQYFGPGTRLTVT.

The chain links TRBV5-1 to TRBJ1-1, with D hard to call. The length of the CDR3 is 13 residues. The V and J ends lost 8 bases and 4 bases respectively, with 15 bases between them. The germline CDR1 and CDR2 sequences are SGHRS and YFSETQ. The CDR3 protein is CASTGQQPTEAFF. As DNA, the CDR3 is TGCGCCAGTACCGGTCAACAGCCCACTGAAGCTTTCTTT.

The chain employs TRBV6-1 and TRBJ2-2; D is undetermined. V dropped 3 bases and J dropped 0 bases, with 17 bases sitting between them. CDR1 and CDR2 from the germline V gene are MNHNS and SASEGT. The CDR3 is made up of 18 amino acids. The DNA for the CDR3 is TGTGCCAGCAGTGATATATTTACAGTCCGTACGAACACCGGGGAGCTGTTTTTT. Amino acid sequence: CASSDIFTVRTNTGELFF.

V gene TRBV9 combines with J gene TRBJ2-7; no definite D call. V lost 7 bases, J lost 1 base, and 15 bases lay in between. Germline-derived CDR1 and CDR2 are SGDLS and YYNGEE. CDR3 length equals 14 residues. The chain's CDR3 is CASPASGHSYEQYF. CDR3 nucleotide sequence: TGTGCCAGCCCAGCCTCGGGTCATTCCTACGAGCAGTACTTC.

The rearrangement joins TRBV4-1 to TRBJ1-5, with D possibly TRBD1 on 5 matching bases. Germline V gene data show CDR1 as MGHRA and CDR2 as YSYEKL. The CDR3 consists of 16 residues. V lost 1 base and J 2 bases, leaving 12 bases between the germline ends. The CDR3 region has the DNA TGCGCCAGCAGCCAAGGGGATAGGGGTGGCAATCAGCCCCAGCATTTT. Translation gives CASSQGDRGGNQPQHF.

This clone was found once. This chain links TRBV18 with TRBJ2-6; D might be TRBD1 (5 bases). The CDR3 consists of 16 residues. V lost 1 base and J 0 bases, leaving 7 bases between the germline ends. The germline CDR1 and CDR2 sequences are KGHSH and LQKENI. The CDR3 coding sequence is TGTGCCAGCTCACCACGCAGGGTCTCTGGGGCCAACGTCCTGACTTTC. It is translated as CASSPRRVSGANVLTF.

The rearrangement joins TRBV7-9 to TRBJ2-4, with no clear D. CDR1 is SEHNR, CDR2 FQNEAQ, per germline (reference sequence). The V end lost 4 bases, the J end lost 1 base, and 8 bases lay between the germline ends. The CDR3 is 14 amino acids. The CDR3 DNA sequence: TGTGCCAGCAGCTACGACACCGCCAAAAACATTCAGTACTTC. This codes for CASSYDTAKNIQYF.

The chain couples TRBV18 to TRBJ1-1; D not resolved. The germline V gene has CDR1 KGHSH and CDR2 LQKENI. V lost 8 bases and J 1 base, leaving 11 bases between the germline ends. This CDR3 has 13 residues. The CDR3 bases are TGTGCCAGCACCGAGGGAAAGAACACTGAAGCTTTCTTT. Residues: CASTEGKNTEAFF.

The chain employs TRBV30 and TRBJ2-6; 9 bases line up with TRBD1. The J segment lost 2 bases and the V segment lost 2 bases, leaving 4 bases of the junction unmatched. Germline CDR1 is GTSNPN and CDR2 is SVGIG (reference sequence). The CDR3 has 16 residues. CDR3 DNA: TGTGCCTGGAGTCCATGGACAGGGGCTGGGGCCAACGTCCTGACTTTC. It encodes CAWSPWTGAGANVLTF.

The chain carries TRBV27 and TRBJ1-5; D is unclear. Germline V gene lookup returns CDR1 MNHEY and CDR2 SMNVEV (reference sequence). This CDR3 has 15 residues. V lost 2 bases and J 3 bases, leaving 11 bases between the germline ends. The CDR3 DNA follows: TGTGCCAGCAGTTTACGTCCTACCTTCAATCAGCCCCAGCATTTT. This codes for CASSLRPTFNQPQHF.

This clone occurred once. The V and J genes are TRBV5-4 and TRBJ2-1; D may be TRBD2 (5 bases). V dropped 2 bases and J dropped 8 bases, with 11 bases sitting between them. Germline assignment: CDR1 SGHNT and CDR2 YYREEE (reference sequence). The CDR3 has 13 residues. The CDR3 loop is CASSFLRADEQFF. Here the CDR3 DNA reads TGTGCCAGCAGCTTCCTCAGAGCGGATGAGCAGTTCTTC.

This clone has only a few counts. In DNA, the CDR3 is TGTGCCAGCAGTTACAGGACAGGTCATGGTCAGCCCCAGCATTTT. Translating it yields CASSYRTGHGQPQHF. The genes are TRBV6-5 and TRBJ1-5, with 7 positions matching TRBD1. Looked up from germline, CDR1 is MNHEY and CDR2 is SVGAGI. The CDR3 has 15 residues. The J segment lost 6 bases and the V segment lost 2 bases, leaving 7 bases of the junction unmatched.

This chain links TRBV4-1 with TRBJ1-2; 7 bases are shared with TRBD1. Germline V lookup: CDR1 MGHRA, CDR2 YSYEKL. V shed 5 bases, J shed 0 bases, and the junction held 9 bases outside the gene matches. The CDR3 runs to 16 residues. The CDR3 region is CASSGGQELSNYGYTF. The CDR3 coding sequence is TGCGCCAGCAGCGGCGGACAGGAACTATCTAACTATGGCTACACCTTC.

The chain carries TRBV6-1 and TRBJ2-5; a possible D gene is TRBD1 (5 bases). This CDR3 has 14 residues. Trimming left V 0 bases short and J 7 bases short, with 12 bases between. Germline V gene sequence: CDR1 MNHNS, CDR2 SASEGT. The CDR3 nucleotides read TGTGCCAGCAGTGAAGCAACAGGTCCCAGGACCCAGTACTTC. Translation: CASSEATGPRTQYF.

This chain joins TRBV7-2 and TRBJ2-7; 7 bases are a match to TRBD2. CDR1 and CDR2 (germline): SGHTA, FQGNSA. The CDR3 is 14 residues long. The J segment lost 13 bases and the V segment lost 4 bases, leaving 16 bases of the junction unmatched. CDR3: CASSSHGSGIEIYF. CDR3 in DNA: TGTGCCAGCAGCTCCCACGGAAGCGGGATAGAAATATACTTC.